This T cell receptor (beta chain) was captured by sequencing in a study of beta chain features in type 1 diabetes. General study results and limits: The naive, central memory and Treg TCRB repertoires showed an apparent similarity that was greater among patients than among healthy donors.

Reverse transcribing all isolated RNA meant expressed TCRB transcripts were sequenced. Data came from immunoSEQ multiplex PCR; TCRdb stores just in-frame clones and leaves some out. Counted here are about 140,000 clones, about 10% occurring once; the ten biggest clones make up 1.3%. In the case of this clone: Its target is unknown.

V was pared by 2 bases and J by 2 bases, with 19 bases between. The CDR3 loop spans 17 amino acids. CDR1 is MGHRA and CDR2 is YSYEKL in the germline V gene. Material for sequencing was naive CD4+ T cells from blood. The chain employs TRBV4-1 and TRBJ2-7, with D maybe TRBD2 (5 bases). This receptor was identified in a man between 18 and 35 years old in good health. CDR3: CASSQPPTPGSTYEQYF. In DNA, the CDR3 is TGCGCCAGCAGCCAACCTCCCACTCCGGGGAGTACCTACGAGCAGTACTTC.